This TCR beta chain was retrieved from a study of blood T cell repertoires in COVID-19. Across the whole study: Both acute and convalescent COVID-19 samples were obtained from the United States, Italy and Spain.

Per the study methods: Quantification of nucleated cells was approximated via reference gene primer amplification. Only in-frame clones appear in the TCRdb table, and some are missing; sequencing was by immunoSEQ multiplex PCR. Clone size and V and J calls were adopted from that table, with D and trimming inferred from the DNA. The data show 25,000 to 35,000 clones, about 90% seen once. Germline CDR1 is SGHRS and CDR2 is YFSETQ. Trimming at V came to 2 bases and at J to 0 bases, leaving 3 bases not matched to a gene. CDR3 length: 15 amino acids. Sequences were obtained from peripheral blood. The clonotype comes from a human donor in a cohort sampled during active COVID-19. The chain uses TRBV5-1 and TRBJ1-2; 8 positions match TRBD1. The CDR3 coding sequence is TGCGCCAGCAGCTTAATGGGACAGGCTAACTATGGCTACACCTTC. Protein sequence: CASSLMGQANYGYTF.